The rows below give T cell receptor beta chains drawn from one sample of a study of cytomegalovirus exposure and HLA in healthy donors. The assay was immunoSEQ multiplex PCR, and TCRdb's table has in-frame clones only and misses some. This repertoire shows more than 150,000 clones, 75% found once; its top ten account for roughly 8%. The material sequenced was PBMCs. Receptor source: a woman aged 35 to 49 in good health and CMV-seropositive. Each CDR3 is given with its conserved first and last residue. D genes are given only for firm matches. Size is stated for part of the rows, as once, few or many counts, or as a class when the clone is expanded.

abundance: -
v_gene: TRBV28
d_gene: TRBD1
j_gene: TRBJ1-5
CDR3nt: TGTGCCACCCACAGGGGGGAGGCTCAGCCCCAGCATTTT
CDR3aa: CATHRGEAQPQHF

abundance: -
v_gene: TRBV7-3
d_gene: TRBD2
j_gene: TRBJ2-1
CDR3nt: TGTGCCAGCAGCGACCGGACTAGCGGGTCCTACAATGAGCAGTTCTTC
CDR3aa: CASSDRTSGSYNEQFF

abundance: once
v_gene: TRBV7-9
d_gene: TRBD1
j_gene: TRBJ1-1
CDR3nt: TGTGCCAGCAGCGCCCAAGGAACAGGGGGGACTGAAGCTTTCTTT
CDR3aa: CASSAQGTGGTEAFF

abundance: once
v_gene: TRBV4-1
d_gene: -
j_gene: TRBJ2-3
CDR3nt: TGCGCCAGCAGCCAAAGTCGAGGGACAGATACGCAGTATTTT
CDR3aa: CASSQSRGTDTQYF

abundance: -
v_gene: TRBV6-1
d_gene: TRBD1
j_gene: TRBJ1-2
CDR3nt: TGTGCCAGCAGTCTTTGGACAGGTCCCGGCTACACCTTC
CDR3aa: CASSLWTGPGYTF

abundance: once
v_gene: TRBV7-8
d_gene: -
j_gene: TRBJ2-6
CDR3nt: TGTGCCAGCAGTTTCTCTAGAAGCTCTGGGGCCAACGTCCTGACTTTC
CDR3aa: CASSFSRSSGANVLTF

abundance: -
v_gene: TRBV10-3
d_gene: -
j_gene: TRBJ2-1
CDR3nt: TGTGCCATCAGTGCTGGGGGGAGGAGCTCCTACAATGAGCAGTTCTTC
CDR3aa: CAISAGGRSSYNEQFF

abundance: -
v_gene: TRBV15
d_gene: -
j_gene: TRBJ1-4
CDR3nt: TGTGCCACCAGCATTCACCCAATAGCAACTAATGAAAAACTGTTTTTT
CDR3aa: CATSIHPIATNEKLFF

abundance: -
v_gene: TRBV6-1
d_gene: TRBD1
j_gene: TRBJ1-5
CDR3nt: TGTGCCAGCAGTCCGATGACAGGGGGCGGCCAGCCCCAGCATTTT
CDR3aa: CASSPMTGGGQPQHF

abundance: -
v_gene: TRBV15
d_gene: -
j_gene: TRBJ2-7
CDR3nt: TGTGCCACCAGCACAGGGTACGAGCAGTACTTC
CDR3aa: CATSTGYEQYF

abundance: -
v_gene: TRBV7-6
d_gene: -
j_gene: TRBJ2-5
CDR3nt: TGTGCCAGCAGCCCCCGGACACTCCAAGAGACCCAGTACTTC
CDR3aa: CASSPRTLQETQYF

abundance: -
v_gene: TRBV7-8
d_gene: TRBD2
j_gene: TRBJ2-3
CDR3nt: TGTGCCAGCAGCTTAGTTCAGGGACTAGCGGGAGGAAAGTATTTT
CDR3aa: CASSLVQGLAGGKYF

abundance: -
v_gene: TRBV4-1
d_gene: TRBD2
j_gene: TRBJ2-7
CDR3nt: TGCGCCAGCAGCCACCCAGCGGGAGACTTGCACGAGCAGTACTTC
CDR3aa: CASSHPAGDLHEQYF

abundance: -
v_gene: TRBV14
d_gene: TRBD1
j_gene: TRBJ2-7
CDR3nt: TGTGCCAGCAGCCTCCCGGGACAGTGGGGCGAGCAGTACTTC
CDR3aa: CASSLPGQWGEQYF

abundance: -
v_gene: TRBV18
d_gene: -
j_gene: TRBJ2-3
CDR3nt: TGTGCCAGCTCATCGCAGGGTCTTACTACAGATACGCAGTATTTT
CDR3aa: CASSSQGLTTDTQYF

abundance: -
v_gene: TRBV4-3
d_gene: -
j_gene: TRBJ2-7
CDR3nt: TGCGCCAGCAGCCCTACCGCTTCCTACGAGCAGTACTTC
CDR3aa: CASSPTASYEQYF

abundance: -
v_gene: TRBV5-1
d_gene: TRBD2
j_gene: TRBJ2-1
CDR3nt: TGCGCCAGCAGCTTGGGGGGGGCTAGCGGGACCCGTTACAATGAGCAGTTCTTC
CDR3aa: CASSLGGASGTRYNEQFF

abundance: -
v_gene: TRBV6-5
d_gene: TRBD2
j_gene: TRBJ2-1
CDR3nt: TGTGCCAGCAGCCTAGCGGGAGGCCACCGCAATGAGCAGTTCTTC
CDR3aa: CASSLAGGHRNEQFF

abundance: few
v_gene: TRBV7-8
d_gene: TRBD1
j_gene: TRBJ2-5
CDR3nt: TGTGCCAGCAGCATAACGACAGGGATCGCGGAGTACTTC
CDR3aa: CASSITTGIAEYF

abundance: -
v_gene: TRBV25-1
d_gene: -
j_gene: TRBJ2-1
CDR3nt: TGTGCCAGCAGCAACAGGTTCTACAATGAGCAGTTCTTC
CDR3aa: CASSNRFYNEQFF

abundance: -
v_gene: TRBV11-2
d_gene: -
j_gene: TRBJ2-3
CDR3nt: TGTGCCAGCAGCCAGAACAGGGCTAGCACAGATACGCAGTATTTT
CDR3aa: CASSQNRASTDTQYF

abundance: -
v_gene: TRBV4-1
d_gene: -
j_gene: TRBJ2-7
CDR3nt: TGCGCCAGCAGCCAAGTGGAGGGCCTGAGCTACGAGCAGTACTTC
CDR3aa: CASSQVEGLSYEQYF

abundance: -
v_gene: TRBV30
d_gene: TRBD2
j_gene: TRBJ2-2
CDR3nt: TGTGCCTGGAGATCCCTACAGGGACTAGCCGGCACCGGGGAGCTGTTTTTT
CDR3aa: CAWRSLQGLAGTGELFF

abundance: -
v_gene: TRBV19
d_gene: -
j_gene: TRBJ1-4
CDR3nt: TGTGCCAGTAGTCTCTCGACAGCCTCTAATGAAAAACTGTTTTTT
CDR3aa: CASSLSTASNEKLFF

abundance: -
v_gene: TRBV6-1
d_gene: -
j_gene: TRBJ1-1
CDR3nt: TGTGCCAGCAGTGATACCGCGGGGGCAATGCAAGCTTTCTTT
CDR3aa: CASSDTAGAMQAFF

abundance: -
v_gene: TRBV2
d_gene: TRBD1
j_gene: TRBJ1-1
CDR3nt: TGTGCCACCACCCAGGACAGGGTGGACACTGAAGCTTTCTTT
CDR3aa: CATTQDRVDTEAFF

abundance: -
v_gene: TRBV14
d_gene: -
j_gene: TRBJ1-5
CDR3nt: TGTGCCAGCAGCCCGGGGTGGAATCAGCCCCAGCATTTT
CDR3aa: CASSPGWNQPQHF

abundance: -
v_gene: TRBV7-6
d_gene: -
j_gene: TRBJ2-3
CDR3nt: TGTGCCAGCAGCTTTGGCAGGTCCACAGATACGCAGTATTTT
CDR3aa: CASSFGRSTDTQYF

abundance: -
v_gene: TRBV5-1
d_gene: TRBD1
j_gene: TRBJ2-1
CDR3nt: TGCGCCAGCAGCCCGGGGACAGGGGACAATGAGCAGTTCTTC
CDR3aa: CASSPGTGDNEQFF

abundance: -
v_gene: TRBV4-1
d_gene: TRBD1
j_gene: TRBJ1-2
CDR3nt: TGCGCCAGCAGCCAAGCCCGGGACAGGGTTTATGGCTACACCTTC
CDR3aa: CASSQARDRVYGYTF

abundance: -
v_gene: TRBV5-1
d_gene: TRBD2
j_gene: TRBJ2-1
CDR3nt: TGCGCCAGCAGCTCCGTAGCCTGGCTAGCGGCAAACAATGAGCAGTTCTTC
CDR3aa: CASSSVAWLAANNEQFF

abundance: -
v_gene: TRBV5-1
d_gene: -
j_gene: TRBJ2-7
CDR3nt: TGCGCCAGCAGCTTGGCCCCGGGAGATGATTCCTACGAGCAGTACTTC
CDR3aa: CASSLAPGDDSYEQYF

abundance: -
v_gene: TRBV5-4
d_gene: -
j_gene: TRBJ1-4
CDR3nt: TGTGCCAGCAGCTTGCAGGGTGGAGAAAAACTGTTTTTT
CDR3aa: CASSLQGGEKLFF

abundance: -
v_gene: TRBV6-5
d_gene: -
j_gene: TRBJ1-4
CDR3nt: TGTGCCAGCAGTTACGCGGGGAATGAAAAACTGTTTTTT
CDR3aa: CASSYAGNEKLFF

abundance: -
v_gene: TRBV4-1
d_gene: TRBD1
j_gene: TRBJ1-1
CDR3nt: TGCGCCAGCAGCCGGGGACAGGGGGTGAACACTGAAGCTTTCTTT
CDR3aa: CASSRGQGVNTEAFF

abundance: -
v_gene: TRBV7-9
d_gene: -
j_gene: TRBJ2-7
CDR3nt: TGTGCCAGCAGCTTAGCCACCTCCGGGGGGCTCTACGAGCAGTACTTC
CDR3aa: CASSLATSGGLYEQYF

abundance: -
v_gene: TRBV5-8
d_gene: -
j_gene: TRBJ2-7
CDR3nt: TGTGCCAGCATCCTTGGGGGGTGGGAAAGGTCGTCCGACGAGCAGTACTTC
CDR3aa: CASILGGWERSSDEQYF

abundance: -
v_gene: TRBV18
d_gene: TRBD1
j_gene: TRBJ1-1
CDR3nt: TGTGCCAGCTCTCTAACGACAGGGGAGGTGACTGAAGCTTTCTTT
CDR3aa: CASSLTTGEVTEAFF

abundance: -
v_gene: TRBV7-2
d_gene: TRBD1
j_gene: TRBJ2-7
CDR3nt: TGTGCCAGCAGCCGAATGACAGGGGGTTACGAGCAGTACTTC
CDR3aa: CASSRMTGGYEQYF